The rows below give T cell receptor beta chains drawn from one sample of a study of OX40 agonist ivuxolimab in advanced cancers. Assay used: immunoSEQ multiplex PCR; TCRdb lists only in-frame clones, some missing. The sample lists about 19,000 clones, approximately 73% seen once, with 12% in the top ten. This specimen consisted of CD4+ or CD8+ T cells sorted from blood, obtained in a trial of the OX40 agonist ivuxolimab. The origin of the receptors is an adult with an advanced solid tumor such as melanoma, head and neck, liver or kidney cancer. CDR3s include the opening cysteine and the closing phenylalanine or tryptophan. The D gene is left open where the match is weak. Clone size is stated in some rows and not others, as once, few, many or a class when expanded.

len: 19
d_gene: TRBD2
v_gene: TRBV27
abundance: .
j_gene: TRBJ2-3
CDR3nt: TGTGCCAGCAGGATTTCAGGAAACCTAGCGGGAGGAGGCACAGATACGCAGTATTTT
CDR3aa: CASRISGNLAGGGTDTQYF

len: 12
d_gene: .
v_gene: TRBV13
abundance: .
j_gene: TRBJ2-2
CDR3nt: TGTGCCAGCAGCTTCGTCACCGGGGAGCTGTTTTTT
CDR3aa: CASSFVTGELFF

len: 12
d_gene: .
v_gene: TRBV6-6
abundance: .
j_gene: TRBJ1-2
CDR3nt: TGTGCCAGCTTCTACCTGCCTTATGGCTACACCTTC
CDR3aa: CASFYLPYGYTF

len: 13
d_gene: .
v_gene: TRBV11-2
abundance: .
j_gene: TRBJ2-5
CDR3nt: TGTGCCAGCACCTCCGGCCGAGGAGAGACCCAGTACTTC
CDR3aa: CASTSGRGETQYF

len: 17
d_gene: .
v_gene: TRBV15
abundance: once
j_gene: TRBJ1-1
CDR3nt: TGTGCCACCAGCATTCACGGGGCGGGGTTTAGGAACACTGAAGCTTTCTTT
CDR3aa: CATSIHGAGFRNTEAFF

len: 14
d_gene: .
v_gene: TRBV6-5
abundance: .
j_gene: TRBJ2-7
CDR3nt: TGTGCCAGCAGTCCCGACAGTATCTCCTACGAGCAGTACTTC
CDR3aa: CASSPDSISYEQYF

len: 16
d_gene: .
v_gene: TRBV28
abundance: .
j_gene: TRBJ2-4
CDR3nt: TGTGCCAGCAGTTTTCCGGGGGTGTGGGCCAAAAACATTCAGTACTTC
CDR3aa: CASSFPGVWAKNIQYF

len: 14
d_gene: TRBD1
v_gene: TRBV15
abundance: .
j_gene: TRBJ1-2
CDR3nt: TGTGCCACCAGCAGTACAGGGGGTTTCTATGGCTACACCTTC
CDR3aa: CATSSTGGFYGYTF

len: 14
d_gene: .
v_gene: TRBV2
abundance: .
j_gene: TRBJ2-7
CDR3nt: TGTGCCAGCAGCGCAGTGAGGGTGGTAGACGAGCAGTACTTC
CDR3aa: CASSAVRVVDEQYF

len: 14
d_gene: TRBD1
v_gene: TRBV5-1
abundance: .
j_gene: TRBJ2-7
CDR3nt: TGCGCCAGCAGCCTCGGACAGGGGGCTTACGAGCAGTACTTC
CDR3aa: CASSLGQGAYEQYF

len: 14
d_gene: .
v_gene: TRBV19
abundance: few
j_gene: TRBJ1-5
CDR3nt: TGTGCCAGCCGGGATTTGGAGGTTGGACAGCCCCAGCATTTT
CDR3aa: CASRDLEVGQPQHF

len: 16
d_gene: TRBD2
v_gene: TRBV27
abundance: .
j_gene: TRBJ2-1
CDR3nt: TGTGCCAGCTACAATTGGGGGGCGGGAGGGCCTAATGAGCAGTTCTTC
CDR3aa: CASYNWGAGGPNEQFF

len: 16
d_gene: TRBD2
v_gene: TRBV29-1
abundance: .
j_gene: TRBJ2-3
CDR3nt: TGCAGCGTTGAAGAGGGACTAGCGGGGGGGGCGGATACGCAGTATTTT
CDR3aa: CSVEEGLAGGADTQYF

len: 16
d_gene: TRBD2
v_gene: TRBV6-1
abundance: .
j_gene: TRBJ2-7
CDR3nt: TGTGCCAGCAGTGACAACCAGGGACTAGTCCCCTACGAGCAGTACTTC
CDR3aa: CASSDNQGLVPYEQYF

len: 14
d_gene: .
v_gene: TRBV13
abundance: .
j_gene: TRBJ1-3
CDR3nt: TGTGCCAGCAGCTCCCATTACTCTGGAAACACCATATATTTT
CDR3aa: CASSSHYSGNTIYF

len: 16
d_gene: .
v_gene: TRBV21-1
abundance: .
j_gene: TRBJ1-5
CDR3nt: TGTGCCAGCAGCAAATGGAGGGAGGGCCTCAATCAGCCCCAGCATTTT
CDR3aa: CASSKWREGLNQPQHF

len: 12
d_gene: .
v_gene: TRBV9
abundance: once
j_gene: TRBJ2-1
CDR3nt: TGTGCCAGCAGCCCAGCGTACAATGAGCAGTTCTTC
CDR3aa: CASSPAYNEQFF

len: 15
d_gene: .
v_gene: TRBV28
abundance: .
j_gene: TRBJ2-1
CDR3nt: TGTGCCAGCAGTTTTACGGGTAGGATCTACAATGAGCAGTTCTTC
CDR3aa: CASSFTGRIYNEQFF

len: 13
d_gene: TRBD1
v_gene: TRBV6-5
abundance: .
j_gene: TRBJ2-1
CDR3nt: TGTGCCAGCAGGTTGCAGGGGGCCGGTGAGCAGTTCTTC
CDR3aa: CASRLQGAGEQFF

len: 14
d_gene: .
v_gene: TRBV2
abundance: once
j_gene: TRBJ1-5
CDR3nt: TGTGCCAGCAGTGATGGAATCGGCAATCAGCCCCAGCATTTT
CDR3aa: CASSDGIGNQPQHF

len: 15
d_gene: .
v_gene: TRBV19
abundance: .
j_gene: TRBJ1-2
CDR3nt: TGTGCCAGTAGTATAGGATTTGGGACGCCCGGCGGCTACACCTTC
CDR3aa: CASSIGFGTPGGYTF

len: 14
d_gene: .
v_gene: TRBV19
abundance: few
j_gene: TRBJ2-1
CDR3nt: TGTGCCAGTAGTATGGGTTCCCAGTACAATGAGCAGTTCTTC
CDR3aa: CASSMGSQYNEQFF

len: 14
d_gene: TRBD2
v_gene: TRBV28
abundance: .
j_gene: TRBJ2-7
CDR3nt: TGTGCCAGCAGTGGGCGGGGGGGGACCTACGAGCAGTACTTC
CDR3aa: CASSGRGGTYEQYF

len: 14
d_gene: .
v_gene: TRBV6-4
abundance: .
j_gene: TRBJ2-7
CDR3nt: TGTGCCAGCAGCCCGCGGGACTCCACTTTCGAGCAGTACTTC
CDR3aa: CASSPRDSTFEQYF

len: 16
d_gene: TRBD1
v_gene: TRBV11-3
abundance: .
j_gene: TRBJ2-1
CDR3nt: TGTGCCAGCAGCTTAGATGGGGGACAGGGGGGTGATGAGCAGTTCTTC
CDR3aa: CASSLDGGQGGDEQFF

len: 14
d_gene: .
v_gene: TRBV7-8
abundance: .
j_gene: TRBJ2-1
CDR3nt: TGTGCCAGCAGCTCCCGAGAAACCAACAATGAGCAGTTCTTC
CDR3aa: CASSSRETNNEQFF

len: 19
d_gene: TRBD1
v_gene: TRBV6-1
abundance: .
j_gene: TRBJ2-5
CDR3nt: TGTGCCAGCAGTGAAATTGTTGGACGACAGGGGGAGTACCAAGAGACCCAGTACTTC
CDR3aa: CASSEIVGRQGEYQETQYF

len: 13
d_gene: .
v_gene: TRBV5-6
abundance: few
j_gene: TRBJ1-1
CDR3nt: TGTGCCAGCAGCCCGGGGCAGGGTAGTAAAGCTTTCTTT
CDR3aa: CASSPGQGSKAFF

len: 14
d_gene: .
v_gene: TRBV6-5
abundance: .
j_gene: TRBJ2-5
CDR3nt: TGTGCCAGCAGCCCTAGTCCCACCGTAGATACCCAGTACTTC
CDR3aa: CASSPSPTVDTQYF

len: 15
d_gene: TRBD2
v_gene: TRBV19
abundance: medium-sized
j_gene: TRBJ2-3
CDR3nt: TGTGCCAGTAGTATAGGGGCGGGAGGCACAGATACGCAGTATTTT
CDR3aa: CASSIGAGGTDTQYF

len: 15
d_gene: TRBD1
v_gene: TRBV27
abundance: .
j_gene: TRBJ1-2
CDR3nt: TGTGCCAGCAGTTTAAATGCAGGGGGGAACTATGGCTACACCTTC
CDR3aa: CASSLNAGGNYGYTF

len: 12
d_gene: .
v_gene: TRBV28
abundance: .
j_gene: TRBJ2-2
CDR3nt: TGTGCCAGCAGTTTACCGGCCGGGGAGCTGTTTTTT
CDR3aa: CASSLPAGELFF

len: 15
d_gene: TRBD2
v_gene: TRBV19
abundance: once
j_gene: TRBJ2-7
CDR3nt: TGTGCCAGTAGTATTCTAGCGGGGGGCCTCAACGAGCAGTACTTC
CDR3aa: CASSILAGGLNEQYF

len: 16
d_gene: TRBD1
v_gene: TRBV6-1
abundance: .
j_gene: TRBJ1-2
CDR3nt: TGTGCCAGCAGTGAATGGGACAGGGGGCCTAACTATGGCTACACCTTC
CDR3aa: CASSEWDRGPNYGYTF